This note documents a single T cell receptor (beta chain) sequence. Its antigen is as yet unknown. The CDR3 loop spans 15 amino acids. The V gene lost 6 bases and the J gene lost 4 bases, with 16 bases spanning the gap. CDR1 is MNHEY, CDR2 SMNVEV, per germline (reference sequence). Treatment noted: roughly 10-day PBMC culture with coronavirus spike peptide pools or control peptides (ViraFEST assay). For ViraFEST, peptide pools expanded antigen-specific T cells, after which the TCRs were sequenced. This sample was included in a study of vaccination and CD4 T cells after COVID-19. Once obtained from cultured CD4+ T cells, the DNA was sequenced using the Oncomine TCR Beta short-read assay. The genomic DNA was obtained from cultured CD4+ T cells by extraction with the QIAamp micro DNA kit. TCRdb recomputed calls from the PCR reads with MiXCR, one row per CDR3 protein. The table records 13,000 to 15,000 distinct CDR3 sequences, just over 55% of them present only once.

V and J are TRBV27 and TRBJ1-5; D may be TRBD1 (5 bases). Input material: CD4+ T cells from blood, cultured in vitro. This sequence was found in a human donor who had recovered from COVID-19. The CDR3 region is CASSRGSRDNQPQHF. In nucleotides, the CDR3 is TGTGCCAGCAGCCGGGGGTCCCGGGATAATCAGCCCCAGCATTTT.